This T cell receptor beta chain is drawn from a study of OX40 agonist ivuxolimab in advanced cancers. Study details: Ivuxolimab was delivered to patients intravenously every 2 weeks at doses spanning 0.01 to 10 mg/kg. Three individuals attained partial responses, comprising one hepatocellular carcinoma case and two cutaneous melanoma cases. Overall study results and limits: At doses 0.1 to 3.0 mg/kg, CD4+ and CD8+ clones expanded.

The germline V gene has CDR1 GTSNPN and CDR2 SVGIG (reference sequence). CDR3 length: 13 residues. V was pared by 7 bases and J by 4 bases, with 11 bases between. Assay: immunoSEQ multiplex PCR; the TCRdb copy retains only in-frame clones and omits some. The sample carries more than 6,500 clones, 73% recorded once. A note on this clone: Its antigen is unknown.

This TCR was recovered from an adult with an advanced solid tumor such as melanoma, head and neck, liver or kidney cancer. The V gene is TRBV30, the J gene TRBJ1-6; D may be TRBD1 (5 bases). Sequenced material: CD4+ or CD8+ T cells sorted from blood, taken in a trial of the OX40 agonist ivuxolimab. As DNA, the CDR3 is TGTGCCTATCGGGCAGGGTATAATTCACCCCTCCACTTT. Its protein product is CAYRAGYNSPLHF.